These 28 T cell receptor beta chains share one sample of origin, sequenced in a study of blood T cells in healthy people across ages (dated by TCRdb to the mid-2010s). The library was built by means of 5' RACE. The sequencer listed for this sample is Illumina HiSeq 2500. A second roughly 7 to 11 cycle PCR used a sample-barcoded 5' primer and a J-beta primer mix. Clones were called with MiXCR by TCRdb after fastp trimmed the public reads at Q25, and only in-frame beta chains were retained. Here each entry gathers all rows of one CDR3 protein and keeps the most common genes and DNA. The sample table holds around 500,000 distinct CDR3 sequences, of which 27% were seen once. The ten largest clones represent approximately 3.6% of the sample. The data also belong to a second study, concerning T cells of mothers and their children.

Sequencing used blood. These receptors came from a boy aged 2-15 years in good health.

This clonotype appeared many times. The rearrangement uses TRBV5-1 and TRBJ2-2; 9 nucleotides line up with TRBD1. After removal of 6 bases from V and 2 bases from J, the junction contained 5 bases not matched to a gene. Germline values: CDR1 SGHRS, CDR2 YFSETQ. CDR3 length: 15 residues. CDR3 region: CASTGQGGNTGELFF. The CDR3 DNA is TGCGCCAGCACGGGACAGGGCGGAAACACCGGGGAGCTGTTTTTT.

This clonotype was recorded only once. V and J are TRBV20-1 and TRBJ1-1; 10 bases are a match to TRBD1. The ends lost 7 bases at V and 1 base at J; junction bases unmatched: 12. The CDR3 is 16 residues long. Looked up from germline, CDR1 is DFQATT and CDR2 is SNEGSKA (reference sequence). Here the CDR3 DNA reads TGCAGTGTCGTTGGACAGGGGGATCTCCCGAACACTGAAGCTTTCTTT. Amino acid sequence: CSVVGQGDLPNTEAFF.

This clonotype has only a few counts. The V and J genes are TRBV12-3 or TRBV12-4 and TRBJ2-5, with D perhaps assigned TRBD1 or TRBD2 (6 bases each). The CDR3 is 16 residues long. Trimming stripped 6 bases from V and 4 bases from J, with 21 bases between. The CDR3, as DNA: TGTGCCAGCAGCATCGGGGTACAGGGAGGAGGAGAGACCCAGTACTTC. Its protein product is CASSIGVQGGGETQYF.

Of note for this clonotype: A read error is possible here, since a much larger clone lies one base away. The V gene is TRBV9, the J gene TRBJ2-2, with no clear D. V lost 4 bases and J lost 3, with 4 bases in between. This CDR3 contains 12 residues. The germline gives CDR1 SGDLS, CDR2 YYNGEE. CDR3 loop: CASSPHTGELFF. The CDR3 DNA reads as TGTGCCAGCAGCCCCCACACCGGGGAGCTGTTTTTT.

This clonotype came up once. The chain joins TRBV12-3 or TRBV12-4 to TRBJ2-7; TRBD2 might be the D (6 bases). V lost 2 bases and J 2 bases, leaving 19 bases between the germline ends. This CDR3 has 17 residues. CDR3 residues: CASSLPPTRMETYEQYF. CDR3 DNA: TGTGCCAGCAGTTTACCCCCGACTAGGATGGAGACCTACGAGCAGTACTTC.

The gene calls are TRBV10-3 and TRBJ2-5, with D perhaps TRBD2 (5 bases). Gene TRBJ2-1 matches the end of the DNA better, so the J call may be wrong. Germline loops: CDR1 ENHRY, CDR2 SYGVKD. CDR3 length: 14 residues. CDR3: CAISDDGLLNEQFF. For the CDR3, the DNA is TGTGCCATCAGTGACGACGGACTTCTGAATGAGCAGTTCTTC.

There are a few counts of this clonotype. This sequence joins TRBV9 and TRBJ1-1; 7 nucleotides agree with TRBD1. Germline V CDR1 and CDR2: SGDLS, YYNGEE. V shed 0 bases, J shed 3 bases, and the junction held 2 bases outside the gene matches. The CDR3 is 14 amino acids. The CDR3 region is CASSVGGTDTEAFF. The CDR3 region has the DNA TGTGCCAGCAGCGTAGGTGGGACAGACACTGAAGCTTTCTTT.

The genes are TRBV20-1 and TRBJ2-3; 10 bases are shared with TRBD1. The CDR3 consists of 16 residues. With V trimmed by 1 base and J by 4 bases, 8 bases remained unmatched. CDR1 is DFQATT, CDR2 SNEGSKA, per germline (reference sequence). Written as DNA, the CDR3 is TGCAGTGCTAGAGGTCTGGGACAGGGGTTGGCAGATACGCAGTATTTT. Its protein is CSARGLGQGLADTQYF.

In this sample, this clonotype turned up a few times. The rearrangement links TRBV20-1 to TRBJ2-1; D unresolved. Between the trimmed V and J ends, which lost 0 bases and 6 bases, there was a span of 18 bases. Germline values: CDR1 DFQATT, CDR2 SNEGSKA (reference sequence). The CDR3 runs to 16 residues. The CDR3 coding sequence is TGCAGTGCTAGAGATTTCGCACCCACCCTGGTCAATGAGCAGTTCTTC. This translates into CSARDFAPTLVNEQFF.

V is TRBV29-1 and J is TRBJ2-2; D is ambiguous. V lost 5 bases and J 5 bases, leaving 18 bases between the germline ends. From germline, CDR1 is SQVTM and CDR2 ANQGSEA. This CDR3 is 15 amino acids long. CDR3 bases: TGCAGCGTTCTCGCCCCGCCCGGTCGGACCGGGGAGCTGTTTTTT. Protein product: CSVLAPPGRTGELFF.

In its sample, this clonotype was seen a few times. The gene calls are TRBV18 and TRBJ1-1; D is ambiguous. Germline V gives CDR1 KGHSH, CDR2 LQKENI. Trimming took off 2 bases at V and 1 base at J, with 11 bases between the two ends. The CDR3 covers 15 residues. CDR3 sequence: CASSPSTVGNTEAFF. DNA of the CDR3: TGTGCCAGCTCACCATCTACTGTGGGGAACACTGAAGCTTTCTTT.

The CDR3 protein is CAWSDSGELFF. The CDR3 region has the DNA TGTGCCTGGTCGGACAGCGGGGAGCTGTTTTTT. This chain links TRBV30 with TRBJ2-2; weak D call: TRBD1 (6 bases). The ends were cut back, 5 bases at V and 7 bases at J, with 8 bases in the middle. CDR3 size: 11 residues. The germline CDR1 and CDR2 sequences are GTSNPN and SVGIG (reference sequence). Full variable domain (outside the CDR3, taken from reference TRBV30 and TRBJ2-2): SQTIHQWPATLVQPVGSPLSLECTVEGTSNPNLYWYRQAAGRGLQLLFYSVGIGQISSEVPQNLSASRPQDRQFILSSKKLLLSDSGFYLCAWSDSGELFFGEGSRLTVL.

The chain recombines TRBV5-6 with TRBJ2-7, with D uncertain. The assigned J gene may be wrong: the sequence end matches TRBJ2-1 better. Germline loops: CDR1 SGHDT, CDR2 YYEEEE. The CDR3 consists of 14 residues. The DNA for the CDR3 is TGTGCCAGCAGCCTGTCATCCGAGCCCAATGAGCAGTTCTTC. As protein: CASSLSSEPNEQFF.

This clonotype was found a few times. The CDR3 region is CASCGGQVSTDTQYF. The DNA for the CDR3 is TGTGCCAGCTGCGGAGGACAGGTTAGCACAGATACGCAGTATTTT. The rearrangement uses TRBV6-1 and TRBJ2-3, with 7 bases identical to TRBD1. J gave up 0 bases and V 8 bases, and 8 bases lay outside the gene matches. The CDR3 loop spans 15 amino acids. Germline lookup yields CDR1 MNHNS and CDR2 SASEGT.

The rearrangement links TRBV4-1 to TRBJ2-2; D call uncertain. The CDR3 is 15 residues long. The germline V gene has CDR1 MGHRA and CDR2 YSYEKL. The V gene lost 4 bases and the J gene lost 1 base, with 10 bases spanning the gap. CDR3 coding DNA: TGCGCCAGCAGCCCCTCTGCGGTGAACACCGGGGAGCTGTTTTTT. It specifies CASSPSAVNTGELFF.

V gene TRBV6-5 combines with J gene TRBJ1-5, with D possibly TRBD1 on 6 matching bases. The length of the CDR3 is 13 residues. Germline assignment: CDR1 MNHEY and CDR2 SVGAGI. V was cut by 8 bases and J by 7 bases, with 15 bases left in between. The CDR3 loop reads CASDEGGVQPQHF. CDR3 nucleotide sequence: TGTGCCAGCGATGAAGGGGGAGTGCAGCCCCAGCATTTT.

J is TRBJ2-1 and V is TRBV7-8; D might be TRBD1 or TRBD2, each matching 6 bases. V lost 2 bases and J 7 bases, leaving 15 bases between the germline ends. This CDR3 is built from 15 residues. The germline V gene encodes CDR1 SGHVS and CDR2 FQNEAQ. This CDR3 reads CASSLFPGAGNEQFF. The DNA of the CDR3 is TGTGCCAGCAGCTTATTTCCGGGGGCCGGGAATGAGCAGTTCTTC.

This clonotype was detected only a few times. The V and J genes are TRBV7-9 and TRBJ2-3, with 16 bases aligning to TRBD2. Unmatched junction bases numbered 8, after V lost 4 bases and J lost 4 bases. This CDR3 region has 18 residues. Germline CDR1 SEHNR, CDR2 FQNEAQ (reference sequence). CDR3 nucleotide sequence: TGTGCCAGCAGCTCCGTCCCGGGACTAGCGGGAGGGCCAGATACGCAGTATTTT. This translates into CASSSVPGLAGGPDTQYF.

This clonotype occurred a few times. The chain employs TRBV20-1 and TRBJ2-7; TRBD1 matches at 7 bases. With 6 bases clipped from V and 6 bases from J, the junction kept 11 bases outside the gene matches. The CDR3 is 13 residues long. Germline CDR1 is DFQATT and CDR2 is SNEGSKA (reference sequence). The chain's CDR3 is CSAPSGTESEQYF. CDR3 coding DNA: TGCAGTGCCCCATCCGGGACAGAAAGCGAGCAGTACTTC.

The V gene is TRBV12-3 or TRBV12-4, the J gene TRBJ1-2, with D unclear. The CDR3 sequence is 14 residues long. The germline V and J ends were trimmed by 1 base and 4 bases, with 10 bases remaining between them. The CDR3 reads CASSLEGPFYGYTF. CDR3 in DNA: TGTGCCAGCAGTTTAGAGGGCCCTTTCTATGGCTACACCTTC.

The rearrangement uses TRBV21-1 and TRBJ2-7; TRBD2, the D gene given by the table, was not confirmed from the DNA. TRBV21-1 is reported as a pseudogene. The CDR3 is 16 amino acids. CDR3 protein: CASSKGGSGSRNEQYF. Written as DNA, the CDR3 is TGTGCCAGCAGCAAGGGAGGAAGCGGGAGTCGGAACGAGCAGTACTTC.

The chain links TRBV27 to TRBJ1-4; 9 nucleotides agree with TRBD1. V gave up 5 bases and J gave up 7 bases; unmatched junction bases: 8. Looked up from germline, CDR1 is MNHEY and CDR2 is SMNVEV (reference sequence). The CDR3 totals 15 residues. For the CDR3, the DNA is TGTGCCAGCAGTCCGAGACAGGGGGGGAGTGAAAAACTGTTTTTT. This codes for CASSPRQGGSEKLFF.

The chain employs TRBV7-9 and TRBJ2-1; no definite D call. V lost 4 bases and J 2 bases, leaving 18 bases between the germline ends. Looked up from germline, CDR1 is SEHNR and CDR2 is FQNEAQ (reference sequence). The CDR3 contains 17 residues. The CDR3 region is CASSSYRALSAYNEQFF. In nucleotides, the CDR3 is TGTGCCAGCAGCTCGTACCGGGCCCTCAGCGCCTACAATGAGCAGTTCTTC.

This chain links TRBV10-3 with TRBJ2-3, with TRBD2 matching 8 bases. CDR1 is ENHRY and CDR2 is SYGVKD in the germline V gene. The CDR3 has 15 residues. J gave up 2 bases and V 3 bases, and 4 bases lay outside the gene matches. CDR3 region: CAISEERGYTDTQYF. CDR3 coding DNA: TGTGCCATCAGTGAAGAGCGGGGGTACACAGATACGCAGTATTTT.

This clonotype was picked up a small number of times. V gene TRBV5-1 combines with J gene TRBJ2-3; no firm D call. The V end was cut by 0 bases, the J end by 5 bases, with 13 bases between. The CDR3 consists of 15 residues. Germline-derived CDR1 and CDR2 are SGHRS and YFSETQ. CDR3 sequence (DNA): TGCGCCAGCAGCTTGGGGGGAAGAGCCCAAGATACGCAGTATTTT. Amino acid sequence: CASSLGGRAQDTQYF.

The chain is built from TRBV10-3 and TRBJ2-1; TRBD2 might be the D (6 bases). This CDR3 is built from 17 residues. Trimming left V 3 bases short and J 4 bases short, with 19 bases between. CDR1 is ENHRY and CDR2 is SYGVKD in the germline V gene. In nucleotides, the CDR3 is TGTGCCATCAGTGAACCGGTGCGGGAAGGGAATTACAATGAGCAGTTCTTC. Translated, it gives CAISEPVREGNYNEQFF.

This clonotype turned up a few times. The CDR3 loop reads CASRLGSGTLISTDTQYF. In DNA form, the CDR3 reads TGTGCCAGCAGGTTGGGGAGCGGAACATTGATTAGCACAGATACGCAGTATTTT. This rearrangement joins TRBV28 to TRBJ2-3; D might be TRBD2 (5 bases). V lost 6 bases to trimming and J lost 0 bases, with 22 bases between them. There are 18 residues in the CDR3. The V gene's germline CDR1 is MDHEN and CDR2 SYDVKM.

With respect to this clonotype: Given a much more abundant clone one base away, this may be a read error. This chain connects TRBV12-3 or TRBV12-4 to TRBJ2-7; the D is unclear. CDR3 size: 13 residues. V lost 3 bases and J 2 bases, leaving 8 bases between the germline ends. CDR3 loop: CASSFGSPYEQYF. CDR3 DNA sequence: TGTGCCAGCAGTTTTGGCAGTCCCTACGAGCAGTACTTC.